Listed here are 23 T cell receptor beta chains from one sample, sequenced in a study of cytomegalovirus exposure and HLA in healthy donors (dated by TCRdb to about 2017). The library came from the immunoSEQ multiplex PCR assay. A mixture of 60 forward primers for TCR Vbeta segments and 13 reverse primers for TCR Jbeta segments was used in the multiplex PCR. TCRdb's version of the immuneACCESS table is confined to in-frame rearrangements and falls short of the full clone set. An unresolved V gene accounts for under half of the shortfall where checked; the remainder is of unknown origin. The table for this sample lists around 210,000 clones; 70% to 90% of them were counted only once. The top ten clonotypes cover roughly 0.24% of the sample. The material sequenced was PBMCs. Receptors were obtained from a girl under 10 years old in good health and CMV-seronegative.

The chain employs TRBV29-1 and TRBJ1-5, with 11 bases that match TRBD1. V lost 3 bases to trimming and J lost 5 bases; unmatched junction nucleotides: 12. Per the germline V gene, CDR1 is SQVTM and CDR2 is ANQGSEA. CDR3 length: 17 amino acids. The CDR3 is CSVDPPPGQGGHQPQHF. As DNA, the CDR3 is TGCAGCGTTGACCCCCCCCCGGGACAGGGGGGTCATCAGCCCCAGCATTTT.

The chain links TRBV7-6 to TRBJ2-5; D possibly corresponds to TRBD2 (6 bases). Germline loops: CDR1 SGHVS, CDR2 FNYEAQ. The V end lost 7 bases, the J end lost 7 bases, and 19 bases lay between the germline ends. The CDR3 is made up of 14 amino acids. CDR3 coding DNA: TGTGCCAGCAATTCGAGAGGCGGGGTAGCGACCCAGTACTTC. Translation: CASNSRGGVATQYF.

The chain couples TRBV19 to TRBJ2-1; possibly TRBD2 for D (6 bases). The CDR3 extends over 11 amino acids. Germline loops: CDR1 LNHDA, CDR2 SQIVND (reference sequence). Trimming removed 6 bases from V and 8 bases from J, with 8 bases in between. CDR3 bases: TGTGCCAGTAGCGGGAGCTATGAGCAGTTCTTC. It encodes CASSGSYEQFF.

This clone has a single count. The chain employs TRBV9 and TRBJ2-2; 9 bases line up with TRBD2. Germline loops: CDR1 SGDLS, CDR2 YYNGEE. V lost 5 bases and J lost 4; bases outside the gene matches: 0. The length of the CDR3 is 13 residues. The CDR3 protein is CASRRGGTGELFF. The CDR3 DNA is TGTGCCAGCAGGCGGGGGGGCACCGGGGAGCTGTTTTTT.

This clone was observed a handful of times. CDR3 amino acids: CAWEDGITDTQYF. CDR3 sequence (DNA): TGTGCCTGGGAAGACGGGATCACAGATACGCAGTATTTT. The chain recombines TRBV30 with TRBJ2-3, with D possibly being TRBD2 (5 bases). Germline CDR1 and CDR2: GTSNPN and SVGIG (reference sequence). Deletions cut 5 bases from V and 2 bases from J, with 11 bases between. The CDR3 covers 13 residues.

The rearrangement joins TRBV6-5 to TRBJ1-2, with 8 bases matching TRBD1. Trimming removed 7 bases from V and 8 bases from J; junction bases left unmatched: 3. This CDR3 region has 11 residues. Germline V gene data show CDR1 as MNHEY and CDR2 as SVGAGI. The CDR3 spells CASTDRGGYTF. DNA for the CDR3: TGTGCCAGCACCGACAGGGGCGGCTACACCTTC.

This sequence joins TRBV5-1 and TRBJ2-7, with 12 bases matching TRBD2. CDR3 length: 18 residues. Trimming at V came to 0 bases and at J to 1 base, leaving 8 bases not matched to a gene. Germline V CDR1 and CDR2: SGHRS, YFSETQ. The CDR3 region has the DNA TGCGCCAGCAGCTTGGGACTAGCGGGAGCGACTTTATCCTACGAGCAGTACTTC. This codes for CASSLGLAGATLSYEQYF. The full variable domain, rest sourced from reference TRBV5-1 and TRBJ2-7, is KAGVTQTPRYLIKTRGQQVTLSCSPISGHRSVSWYQQTPGQGLQFLFEYFSETQRNKGNFPGRFSGRQFSNSRSEMNVSTLELGDSALYLCASSLGLAGATLSYEQYFGPGTRLTVT.

The gene calls are TRBV5-1 and TRBJ2-1; perhaps TRBD2 as D (5 bases). The CDR3 is made up of 15 amino acids. V gave up 4 bases and J gave up 0 bases, with 11 bases separating them. Germline loops: CDR1 SGHRS, CDR2 YFSETQ. The CDR3 region is CASSLLVSSYNEQFF. CDR3 DNA: TGCGCCAGCAGCCTACTAGTGAGCTCCTACAATGAGCAGTTCTTC.

Details on this clone: This same CDR3 is encoded by further DNA sequences in the sample. Written as DNA, the CDR3 is TGTGCCAGCAGTTACTCGAGAGGAGGCACAGATACGCAGTATTTT. Residues: CASSYSRGGTDTQYF. The genes are TRBV6-5 and TRBJ2-3; unclear D gene. The CDR3 runs to 15 residues. Germline V gene sequence: CDR1 MNHEY, CDR2 SVGAGI. Trimming pared 0 bases from V and 1 base from J, leaving 8 bases between.

V and J are TRBV5-1 and TRBJ1-1; no clear D gene. This CDR3 has 13 residues. CDR1 and CDR2 from the germline V gene are SGHRS and YFSETQ. The V end was cut by 4 bases, the J end by 4 bases, with 11 bases between. The DNA of the CDR3 is TGCGCCAGCAGCCAACTGGAGGTCACTGAAGCTTTCTTT. It is translated as CASSQLEVTEAFF.

The DNA for the CDR3 is TGTGCCAGTCGCACCGGGACAACCCTTCCTTATGGCTACACCTTC. Translated, it gives CASRTGTTLPYGYTF. The V call is TRBV19, the J call TRBJ1-2, with a tentative D call TRBD1 (6 bases). Trimming took 8 bases from V and 5 from J, leaving 21 bases between them. Germline lookup yields CDR1 LNHDA and CDR2 SQIVND (reference sequence). The CDR3 sequence is 15 residues long.

The gene calls are TRBV6-1 and TRBJ2-7, with 7 positions matching TRBD1. Germline CDR1 MNHNS, CDR2 SASEGT. The CDR3 length is 15 residues. With 6 bases clipped from V and 5 bases from J, the junction kept 13 bases outside the gene matches. In nucleotides, the CDR3 is TGTGCCAGCAGGCCCTTCAAAATGACAGGGAACGAGCAGTACTTC. Protein: CASRPFKMTGNEQYF.

J is TRBJ1-1 and V is TRBV27; D is possibly TRBD1 (6 bases). CDR3 size: 13 residues. Germline V CDR1 and CDR2: MNHEY, SMNVEV (reference sequence). V gave up 6 bases and J gave up 1 base, with 9 bases separating them. CDR3 sequence (DNA): TGTGCCAGCAGGCAGGGGCGGAACACTGAAGCTTTCTTT. Translated, it gives CASRQGRNTEAFF.

Comments on this clone: The same CDR3 also results from other DNA sequences found in this sample. The V and J genes are TRBV5-6 and TRBJ1-6; D ambiguous. The germline gives CDR1 SGHDT, CDR2 YYEEEE. The V gene lost 2 bases and the J gene lost 0 bases, with 6 bases spanning the gap. There are 15 residues in the CDR3. CDR3 residues: CASSLGSSYNSPLHF. For the CDR3, the DNA is TGTGCCAGCAGCTTAGGGAGCTCCTATAATTCACCCCTCCACTTT.

The V and J genes are TRBV5-5 and TRBJ2-2; 7 bases line up with TRBD2. The V gene's germline CDR1 is SGHKS and CDR2 YYEKEE (reference sequence). The CDR3 has 14 amino acids. V gave up 3 bases and J gave up 1 base; unmatched junction bases: 0. The CDR3 loop is CASSWEGNTGELFF. The CDR3 DNA is TGTGCCAGCAGCTGGGAGGGGAACACCGGGGAGCTGTTTTTT.

The rearrangement joins TRBV5-1 to TRBJ1-4; maybe TRBD1 (5 bases). CDR1 and CDR2 (germline): SGHRS, YFSETQ. Trimming took 7 bases from V and 10 from J, leaving 35 bases between them. This CDR3 spans 19 amino acids. This CDR3 is CASHEGLAGGLGGSGKLFF. The CDR3 DNA follows: TGCGCCAGCCATGAAGGACTAGCGGGAGGCCTGGGGGGGTCGGGAAAACTGTTTTTT. Full variable domain (missing parts from reference TRBV5-1 and TRBJ1-4): KAGVTQTPRYLIKTRGQQVTLSCSPISGHRSVSWYQQTPGQGLQFLFEYFSETQRNKGNFPGRFSGRQFSNSRSEMNVSTLELGDSALYLCASHEGLAGGLGGSGKLFFGSGTQLSVL.

The chain recombines TRBV5-1 with TRBJ2-5, with D possibly matching TRBD2 (6 bases). Germline V CDR1 and CDR2: SGHRS, YFSETQ. With 1 base removed from V and 0 bases from J, the gap between germline ends came to 10 bases. The CDR3 loop spans 15 amino acids. CDR3 residues: CASSLPAGHQETQYF. In nucleotides, the CDR3 is TGCGCCAGCAGCTTGCCGGCGGGACACCAAGAGACCCAGTACTTC.

The genes are TRBV5-1 and TRBJ2-5, with 10 bases that match TRBD1. The CDR3 extends over 15 amino acids. Germline CDR1 SGHRS, CDR2 YFSETQ. Trimming took 0 bases from V and 10 from J; bases not matched to a gene: 9. DNA of the CDR3: TGCGCCAGCAGCTTGGGGACAGGGGGGGAAAGAGTCCAGTACTTC. It specifies CASSLGTGGERVQYF.

This chain links TRBV2 with TRBJ2-7, with unresolved D. Germline CDR1 is SNHLY and CDR2 is FYNNEI. V was pared by 6 bases and J by 3 bases, with 6 bases between. This CDR3 is built from 11 residues. CDR3 region: CASSDNYEQYF. As DNA, the CDR3 is TGTGCCAGCAGCGACAACTACGAGCAGTACTTC.

This clone is a singleton in its sample. The chain carries TRBV20-1 and TRBJ2-3; D unclear. The germline V and J ends were trimmed by 6 bases and 0 bases, with 4 bases remaining between them. CDR3 length: 11 residues. In germline, CDR1 is DFQATT, CDR2 SNEGSKA (reference sequence). The DNA for the CDR3 is TGCAGTGCGACTAGCACAGATACGCAGTATTTT. Its translation is CSATSTDTQYF.

Turning to this clone: The same CDR3 also results from other DNA sequences found in this sample. The rearrangement links TRBV2 to TRBJ2-5; D not resolved. Per germline, CDR1 SNHLY and CDR2 FYNNEI. The CDR3 consists of 11 residues. Trimming removed 6 bases at V and 3 bases at J, with 5 bases between. DNA of the CDR3: TGTGCCAGCAGAGGAGAAGAGACCCAGTACTTC. Translating gives CASRGEETQYF. Based on the CDR3 plus reference TRBV2 and TRBJ2-5, the full variable domain is EPEVTQTPSHQVTQMGQEVILRCVPISNHLYFYWYRQILGQKVEFLVSFYNNEISEKSEIFDDQFSVERPDGSNFTLKIRSTKLEDSAMYFCASRGEETQYFGPGTRLLVL.

V gene TRBV4-1 combines with J gene TRBJ2-7, with 8 bases lining up with TRBD1. The V and J ends lost 1 base and 5 bases, in that order; junction bases with no gene match: 10. The CDR3 is made up of 16 amino acids. Germline V gene data show CDR1 as MGHRA and CDR2 as YSYEKL. The CDR3 region is CASSQVLPDRVDEQYF. In nucleotides, the CDR3 is TGCGCCAGCAGCCAAGTCTTGCCGGACAGGGTCGACGAGCAGTACTTC.

V usage is TRBV30 and J usage is TRBJ2-3, with D possibly being TRBD1 (7 bases). Between the trimmed V and J ends, which lost 1 base and 3 bases, there was a span of 11 bases. The germline CDR1 and CDR2 sequences are GTSNPN and SVGIG (reference sequence). This CDR3 is built from 14 residues. CDR3 sequence: CAWSAAGGTDTQYF. DNA for the CDR3: TGTGCCTGGAGTGCGGCAGGGGGGACAGATACGCAGTATTTT.